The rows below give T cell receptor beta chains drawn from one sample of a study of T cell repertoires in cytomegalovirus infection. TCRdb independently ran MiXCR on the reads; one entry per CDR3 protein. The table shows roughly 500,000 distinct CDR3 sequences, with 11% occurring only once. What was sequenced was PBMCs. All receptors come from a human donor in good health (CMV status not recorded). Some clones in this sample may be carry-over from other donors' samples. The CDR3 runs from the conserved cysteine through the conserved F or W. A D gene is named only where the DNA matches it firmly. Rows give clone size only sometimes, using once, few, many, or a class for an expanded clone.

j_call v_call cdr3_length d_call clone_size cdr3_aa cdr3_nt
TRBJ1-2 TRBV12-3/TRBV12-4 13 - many CASSSAPVVGYTF TGTGCCAGCTCATCCGCCCCCGTTGTTGGCTACACCTTC
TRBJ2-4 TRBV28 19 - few CASSLKLLRLGEWDDIQYF TGTGCCAGCAGTTTAAAACTTTTGAGACTAGGTGAATGGGATGACATTCAGTACTTC
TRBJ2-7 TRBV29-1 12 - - CSVEGRSNEQYF TGCAGCGTTGAAGGCAGGTCGAACGAGCAGTACTTC
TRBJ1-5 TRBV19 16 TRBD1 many CASSITTGSKGQPQHF TGTGCCAGTAGTATCACGACAGGGTCCAAGGGTCAGCCCCAGCATTTT
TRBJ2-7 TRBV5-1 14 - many CASSLTEISYEQYF TGCGCCAGCAGCTTAACGGAGATCTCCTACGAGCAGTACTTC
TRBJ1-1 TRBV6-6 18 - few CASSYPQDRLESNTEAFF TGTGCCAGCAGTTACCCCCAGGACAGATTAGAATCGAACACTGAAGCTTTCTTT
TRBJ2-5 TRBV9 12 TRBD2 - CASSPNGGAQYF TGTGCCAGCAGCCCAAACGGGGGGGCCCAGTACTTC
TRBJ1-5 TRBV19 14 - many CASSGTLLGEPQHF TGTGCCAGTAGTGGGACGCTCCTTGGAGAGCCCCAGCATTTT
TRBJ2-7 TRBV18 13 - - CASSPKANYRQYF TGTGCCAGCTCACCGAAAGCAAATTATAGGCAGTACTTC
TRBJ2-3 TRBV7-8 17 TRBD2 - CASSLGGASGGTDTQYF TGTGCCAGCAGCTTAGGGGGGGCTAGCGGGGGCACAGATACGCAGTATTTT
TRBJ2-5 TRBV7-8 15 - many CASSLYVGPKKTQYF TGTGCCAGCAGCTTATATGTGGGACCCAAGAAGACCCAGTACTTC
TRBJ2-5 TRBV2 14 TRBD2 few CASKGGSGPETQYF TGTGCCAGCAAGGGCGGGAGCGGCCCAGAGACCCAGTACTTC
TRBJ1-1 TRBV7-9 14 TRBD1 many CASTLQGALTEAFF TGTGCCAGCACCTTACAGGGGGCGTTGACTGAAGCTTTCTTT
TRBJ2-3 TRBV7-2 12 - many CASSLLPDTQYF TGTGCCAGCAGCTTACTTCCGGATACGCAGTATTTT
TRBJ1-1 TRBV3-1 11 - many CASSRDGEAFF TGTGCCAGCAGCCGGGACGGTGAAGCTTTCTTT
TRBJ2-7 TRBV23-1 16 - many CASRPFFTGTSYEQYF TGCGCCAGCAGACCCTTTTTCACCGGGACCTCCTACGAGCAGTACTTC
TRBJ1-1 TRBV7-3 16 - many CASSPQAGASHTEAFF TGTGCCAGCAGCCCCCAGGCAGGAGCCTCTCACACTGAAGCTTTCTTT
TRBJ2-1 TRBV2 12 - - CASIVDYNEQFF TGTGCCAGCATTGTAGATTACAATGAGCAGTTCTTC
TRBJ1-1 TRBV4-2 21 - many CASSQPYPGTTGSLEGTEAFF TGTGCCAGCAGCCAACCGTATCCGGGGACAACAGGGAGTCTGGAGGGCACTGAAGCTTTCTTT
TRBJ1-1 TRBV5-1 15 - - CASSFDGRRDTEAFF TGCGCCAGCAGCTTTGACGGTCGGAGGGACACTGAAGCTTTCTTT
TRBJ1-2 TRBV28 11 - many CASKLRQGYTF TGTGCCAGCAAGCTTCGGCAGGGATACACCTTC
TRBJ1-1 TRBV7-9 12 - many CASSPDGTEAFF TGTGCCAGCAGCCCCGATGGGACTGAAGCTTTCTTT
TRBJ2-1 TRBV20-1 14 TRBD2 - CSAMAGGLVNEQFF TGCAGTGCTATGGCGGGGGGGCTAGTGAATGAGCAGTTCTTC
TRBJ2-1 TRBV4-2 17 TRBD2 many CASSQEGWRGGRNEQFF TGTGCCAGCAGCCAAGAAGGGTGGCGGGGGGGCCGGAATGAGCAGTTCTTC
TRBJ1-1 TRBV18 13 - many CASSPDSNTEAFF TGTGCCAGCAGTCCGGACTCTAACACTGAAGCTTTCTTT
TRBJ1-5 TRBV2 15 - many CASSFRLPGYQPQHF TGTGCCAGCAGTTTTCGGCTACCGGGATATCAGCCCCAGCATTTT
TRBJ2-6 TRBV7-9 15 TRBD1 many CASSPQGRGANVLTF TGTGCCAGCAGCCCACAGGGGAGAGGGGCCAACGTCCTGACTTTC
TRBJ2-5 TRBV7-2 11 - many CASSPTGTQYF TGTGCCAGCAGCCCCACGGGGACCCAGTACTTC
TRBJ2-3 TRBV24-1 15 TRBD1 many CATSDRGQGRDTQYF TGTGCCACCAGTGATCGAGGACAGGGTAGGGATACGCAGTATTTT
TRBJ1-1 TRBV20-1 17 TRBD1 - CSARLVPGQGMNTEAFF TGCAGTGCTAGGCTTGTCCCGGGACAGGGGATGAACACTGAAGCTTTCTTT
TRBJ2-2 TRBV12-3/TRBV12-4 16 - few CASSRRLTRMAGELFF TGTGCCAGCAGCCGTCGATTGACCCGAATGGCCGGGGAGCTGTTTTTT
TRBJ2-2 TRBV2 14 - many CASTFTRNTGELFF TGTGCCAGCACCTTTACACGGAACACCGGGGAGCTGTTTTTT
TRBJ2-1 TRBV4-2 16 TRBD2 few CASSQAGTNSYNEQFF TGTGCCAGCAGCCAAGCCGGGACTAACTCCTACAATGAGCAGTTCTTC
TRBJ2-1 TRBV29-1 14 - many CSVEEPSSYNEQFF TGCAGCGTTGAAGAACCCTCTTCCTACAATGAGCAGTTCTTC
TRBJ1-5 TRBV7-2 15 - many CASSPLGGPNQPQHF TGTGCCAGCAGCCCCTTGGGGGGGCCCAATCAGCCCCAGCATTTT
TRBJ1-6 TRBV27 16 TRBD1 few CASSPESGTGNSPLHF TGTGCCAGCAGTCCTGAATCCGGGACAGGGAATTCACCCCTCCACTTT
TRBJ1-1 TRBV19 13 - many CASSITKNTEAFF TGTGCCAGTAGTATAACCAAGAACACTGAAGCTTTCTTT
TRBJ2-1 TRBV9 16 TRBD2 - CASSVGGGGNYNEQFF TGTGCCAGCAGCGTAGGTGGCGGGGGTAATTACAATGAGCAGTTCTTC
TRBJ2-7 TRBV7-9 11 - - CASSVVYEQYF TGTGCCAGCAGTGTTGTCTACGAGCAGTACTTC
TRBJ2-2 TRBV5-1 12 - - CASTPNTGELFF TGCGCCAGCACACCGAACACCGGGGAGCTGTTTTTT
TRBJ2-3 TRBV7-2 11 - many CASRGTDTQYF TGTGCCAGCAGAGGAACAGATACGCAGTATTTT
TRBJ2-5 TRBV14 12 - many CASSQLYETQYF TGTGCCAGCAGCCAACTCTATGAGACCCAGTACTTC
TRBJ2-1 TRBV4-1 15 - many CASSKATDPFNEQFF TGCGCCAGCAGTAAAGCGACGGACCCTTTCAATGAGCAGTTCTTC
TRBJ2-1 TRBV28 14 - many CASSSLVGYNEQFF TGTGCCAGCAGTTCCCTCGTAGGCTACAATGAGCAGTTCTTC